This TCR beta chain was sequenced in a study of human T cells and chemical hapten exposure. CDR3 length: 16 residues. Germline V lookup: CDR1 SGHAT, CDR2 FQNNGV. Germline trimming cut 2 bases from V and 4 bases from J; bases unmatched to any gene: 6. The sample's time point: patch test 1, 2 weeks after DPC sensitization. Treatment defined: therapeutic diphenylcyclopropenone sensitization with weekly scalp DPC. Patients had alopecia, were aged 18 to 70, and were not pregnant. The table lists this clonotype with a few counts. As yet, its antigen is unknown. TCRdb redid the calling of the RACE reads with MiXCR, one entry per CDR3 protein. The sample consists of roughly 360,000 distinct CDR3 sequences, approximately 5% of them appearing once. Findings of the study overall: There were significantly more large CDR3 similarity clusters among expanded TCRs than among controls. The number of TCRs above 1 in 1000 frequency did not change after DPC sensitization.

The chain recombines TRBV11-2 with TRBJ2-3; TRBD2 matches at 10 bases. Material: whole blood, obtained in connection with sensitization to the hapten diphenylcyclopropenone (DPC). The TCR was taken from a woman between 50 and 59 years old with alopecia areata. Some clones in this sample may be carry-over from other donors' samples. This CDR3 reads CASSLLLAGAPDTQYF. CDR3 DNA sequence: TGTGCCAGCAGCTTACTTCTAGCGGGAGCTCCAGATACGCAGTATTTT.